The subject of this entry is one T cell receptor (beta chain). The specificity of this receptor is unknown. Base qualities are not recorded, but no much larger clone differs from it by a single base. Patients with a history of autoimmune disease or receiving systemic immunosuppression were excluded from the trial. In every dose cohort, peripheral blood was drawn for TCR sequencing at baseline, cycle 4 day 1, and cycle 7 day 1. The samples were taken from a phase I, first-in-human, multicenter, open-label dose-escalation trial of ivuxolimab. Adults with locally advanced or metastatic melanoma, renal cell carcinoma, hepatocellular carcinoma or head and neck squamous cell carcinoma were enrolled in the trial. CD4+ and CD8+ T cells were sorted separately from peripheral blood before TCR sequencing. To sequence the TCRbeta CDR3 region, genomic DNA was isolated from the sorted cells. TCRbeta CDR3 regions were sequenced using the immunoSEQ Assay. In its TCRdb copy, this immuneACCESS table keeps in-frame sequences only and misses some clones. Where compared with another copy, unresolved V genes explain less than half of these, and the others have no known cause. The sample includes around 80,000 clones, with about nine tenths observed a single time. Together, the top ten hold around 0.19% of the sample.

This record comes from a study of OX40 agonist ivuxolimab in advanced cancers. Some background on the complete study: The costimulatory receptor OX40 (CD134) was targeted by ivuxolimab, a fully human IgG2 agonistic monoclonal antibody. Intravenous ivuxolimab was administered to patients every 2 weeks at six dose levels: 0.01, 0.1, 0.3, 1.5, 3 and 10 mg/kg. Of the approximately 50 dose-escalation patients, hepatocellular carcinoma was present in roughly 19, melanoma in roughly 15, renal cell carcinoma in 9 and head and neck cancer in 9. A male proportion of 82.7% and a mean age of roughly 58 years, ranging from 23 to 79, were recorded for the dose-escalation cohort. Patients were allowed to have had prior anti-PD-1, anti-PD-L1 or anti-CTLA-4 therapy, and approximately 43% of the dose-escalation patients had previously received checkpoint inhibitors. Partial responses occurred in three dose-escalation patients, of whom one had hepatocellular carcinoma and two had cutaneous melanoma. Peripheral TCRbeta sequencing was intended to test whether TCR sequence diversity was altered and clonal T-cell expansion was caused by ivuxolimab. The paper describes the monotherapy dose-escalation part (N = 52 patients) of the phase I trial of ivuxolimab.

What the study reported, not specific to this receptor: After ivuxolimab, expanded clones were on average more numerous among CD8+ T cells than among CD4+ T cells. Low levels of normalized T-cell clonal expansion were also seen in some nonresponding patients. At doses of 0.1 to 3.0 mg/kg, clonal expansion of both CD4+ and CD8+ blood T cells was observed from baseline to week 6. In the 0.1-3.0 mg/kg groups, partial responders had among the lowest normalized peripheral clonal expansion, particularly in CD8+ T cells. The antigen specificity of the peripheral T cells that underwent clonal expansion was not determined.

The cysteine opens and the phenylalanine closes a CDR3 of 15 amino acids. Left in the record is the CDR3 DNA by itself, 45 bases read in frame from the first base. The germline V gene (reference sequence) specifies GTSNPN as CDR1 and SVGIG as CDR2. The junction shows trimming of 4 bases on V and 7 bases on J, and the gene matches do not reach 9 bases of it. The V and J segments used are TRBV30 and TRBJ1-6, and 8 junction bases match TRBD1. This clonotype originated in an adult with an advanced solid tumor such as melanoma, head and neck, liver or kidney cancer. Sequenced material: CD4+ or CD8+ T cells sorted from blood, taken in a trial of the OX40 agonist ivuxolimab. The DNA sequence is as follows: TGTGCCTGGAAGGTCAGGGGGCGAATAAATTCACCCCTCCACTTT. This encodes CAWKVRGRINSPLHF.